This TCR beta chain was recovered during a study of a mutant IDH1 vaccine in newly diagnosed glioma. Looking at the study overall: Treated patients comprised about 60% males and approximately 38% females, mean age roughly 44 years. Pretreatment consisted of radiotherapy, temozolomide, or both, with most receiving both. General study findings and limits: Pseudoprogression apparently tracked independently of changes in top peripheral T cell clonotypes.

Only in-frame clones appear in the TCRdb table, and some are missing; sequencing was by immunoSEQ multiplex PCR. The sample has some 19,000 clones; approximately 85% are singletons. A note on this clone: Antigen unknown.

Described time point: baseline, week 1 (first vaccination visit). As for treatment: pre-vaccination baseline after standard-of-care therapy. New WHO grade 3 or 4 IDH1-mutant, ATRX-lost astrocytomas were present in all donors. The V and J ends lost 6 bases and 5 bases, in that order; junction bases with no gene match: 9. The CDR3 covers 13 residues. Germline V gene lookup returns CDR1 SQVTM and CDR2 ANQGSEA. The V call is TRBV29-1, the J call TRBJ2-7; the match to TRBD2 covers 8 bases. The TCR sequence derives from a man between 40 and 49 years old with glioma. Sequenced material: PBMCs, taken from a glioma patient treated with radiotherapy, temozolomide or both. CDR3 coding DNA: TGCAGCGTCCCGGGACTAGGGTACAACGAGCAGTACTTC. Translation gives CSVPGLGYNEQYF.